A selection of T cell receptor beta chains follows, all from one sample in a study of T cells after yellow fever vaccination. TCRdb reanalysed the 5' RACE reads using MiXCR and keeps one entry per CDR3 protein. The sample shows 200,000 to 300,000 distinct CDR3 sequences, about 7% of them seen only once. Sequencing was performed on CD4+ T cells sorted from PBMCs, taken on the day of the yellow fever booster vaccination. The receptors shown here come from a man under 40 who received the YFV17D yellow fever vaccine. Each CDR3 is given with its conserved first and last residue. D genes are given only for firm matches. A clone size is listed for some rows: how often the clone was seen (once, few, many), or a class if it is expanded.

cdr3_aa: CASSQEIKAQETQYF; cdr3_nt: TGCGCCAGCAGCCAAGAAATCAAGGCACAAGAGACCCAGTACTTC; j_call: TRBJ2-5; clone_size: .; d_call: .; v_call: TRBV4-1; cdr3_length: 15
cdr3_aa: CASSLAASGYEQYF; cdr3_nt: TGTGCCAGCAGCTTAGCGGCTAGCGGCTACGAGCAGTACTTC; j_call: TRBJ2-7; clone_size: many; d_call: TRBD2; v_call: TRBV7-2; cdr3_length: 14
cdr3_aa: CASSEPKGGRKETQYF; cdr3_nt: TGTGCCAGCAGCGAACCCAAGGGCGGGAGGAAAGAGACCCAGTACTTC; j_call: TRBJ2-5; clone_size: few; d_call: TRBD2; v_call: TRBV11-2; cdr3_length: 16
cdr3_aa: CARTGGSGYTF; cdr3_nt: TGTGCCAGGACAGGGGGCAGTGGCTACACCTTC; j_call: TRBJ1-2; clone_size: .; d_call: TRBD1; v_call: TRBV2; cdr3_length: 11
cdr3_aa: CASSLALIRAQETQYF; cdr3_nt: TGCGCCAGCAGCTTGGCCTTGATCCGGGCTCAAGAGACCCAGTACTTC; j_call: TRBJ2-5; clone_size: few; d_call: .; v_call: TRBV5-1; cdr3_length: 16
cdr3_aa: CASTLDRGGSPLHF; cdr3_nt: TGTGCCAGCACCCTGGACAGGGGAGGCTCACCCCTCCACTTT; j_call: TRBJ1-6; clone_size: many; d_call: TRBD1; v_call: TRBV12-3/TRBV12-4; cdr3_length: 14
cdr3_aa: CPSSYAGKGAQFF; cdr3_nt: TGTCCCAGCAGTTACGCTGGCAAGGGAGCGCAGTTCTTC; j_call: TRBJ2-1; clone_size: .; d_call: .; v_call: TRBV6-2/TRBV6-3; cdr3_length: 13
cdr3_aa: CASSKRITGELFF; cdr3_nt: TGTGCCAGCAGTAAAAGGATCACCGGGGAGCTGTTTTTT; j_call: TRBJ2-2; clone_size: many; d_call: .; v_call: TRBV12-3/TRBV12-4; cdr3_length: 13
cdr3_aa: CSASPGGSSDTQYF; cdr3_nt: TGCAGTGCTAGCCCCGGGGGCAGCTCAGATACGCAGTATTTT; j_call: TRBJ2-3; clone_size: many; d_call: .; v_call: TRBV20-1; cdr3_length: 14
cdr3_aa: CAISESAEYYEQYF; cdr3_nt: TGTGCCATCAGTGAGTCGGCTGAATATTACGAGCAGTACTTC; j_call: TRBJ2-7; clone_size: .; d_call: .; v_call: TRBV10-3; cdr3_length: 14
cdr3_aa: CASSESGSW; cdr3_nt: TGTGCCAGCAGTGAGTCGGGCTCGTGG; j_call: TRBJ1-4; clone_size: .; d_call: .; v_call: TRBV6-4; cdr3_length: 9
cdr3_aa: CSFSPPGIYEQYF; cdr3_nt: TGCAGCTTTTCACCCCCGGGGATCTACGAGCAGTACTTC; j_call: TRBJ2-7; clone_size: .; d_call: .; v_call: TRBV29-1; cdr3_length: 13
cdr3_aa: CASSLGRGLDSEAFF; cdr3_nt: TGCGCCAGCAGCTTGGGGAGAGGGTTGGACTCCGAAGCTTTCTTT; j_call: TRBJ1-1; clone_size: few; d_call: .; v_call: TRBV5-1; cdr3_length: 15
cdr3_aa: CASSLSGSGANVLTF; cdr3_nt: TGTGCCAGCAGTTTATCAGGCTCTGGGGCCAACGTCCTGACTTTC; j_call: TRBJ2-6; clone_size: many; d_call: .; v_call: TRBV28; cdr3_length: 15
cdr3_aa: CASSVTGDGEQFF; cdr3_nt: TGTGCCAGCAGCGTAACGGGGGACGGTGAGCAGTTCTTC; j_call: TRBJ2-1; clone_size: .; d_call: .; v_call: TRBV9; cdr3_length: 13
cdr3_aa: CASSPVQMVGPNTGELFF; cdr3_nt: TGTGCCAGCTCACCGGTACAAATGGTCGGTCCGAACACCGGGGAGCTGTTTTTT; j_call: TRBJ2-2; clone_size: few; d_call: .; v_call: TRBV18; cdr3_length: 18